One sample yielded the 20 T cell receptor beta chains listed below, sequenced in a study of blood T cells in healthy people across ages. A sample-barcoded 5' primer and a J-beta primer mix were used in a second PCR of about 7 to 12 cycles. Via MiXCR, TCRdb re-called the 5' RACE reads, giving one row per CDR3 protein. This sample carries over 1,500,000 distinct CDR3 sequences, roughly 50% of them seen once, and the ten largest clones take 2% to 2.5%. Sequences were obtained from blood. The receptor source for this set is a woman aged 40 to 49 in good health.

The chain joins TRBV6-1 to TRBJ2-3; D is perhaps TRBD1 (7 bases). Germline V gene data show CDR1 as MNHNS and CDR2 as SASEGT. The V end lost 6 bases, the J end lost 3 bases, and 28 bases lay between the germline ends. CDR3 length equals 19 residues. CDR3 sequence: CASSSPEEDGRGDTDTQYF. The CDR3 DNA is TGTGCCAGCAGCTCTCCCGAGGAAGATGGCAGGGGGGATACAGATACGCAGTATTTT.

This chain joins TRBV11-2 and TRBJ1-2; TRBD1 is a possible D gene (5 bases). Germline V lookup: CDR1 SGHAT, CDR2 FQNNGV. Trimming pared 7 bases from V and 2 bases from J, leaving 17 bases between. The CDR3 has 15 residues. CDR3 in DNA: TGTGCCAGCACCCTGGCGAGGGGAGTGAACTATGGCTACACCTTC. It translates to CASTLARGVNYGYTF.

Points on this clonotype: An end of the junction does not agree with germline; a read error may underlie this. The genes are TRBV6-2 or TRBV6-3 and TRBJ2-7; D perhaps matches TRBD1 (6 bases). From germline, CDR1 is MNHEY and CDR2 SVGEGT. CDR3 length equals 18 residues. This chain's CDR3 is CAGSYIHWRVQGSHEQYF. As DNA, the CDR3 is TGTGCCGGCAGTTACATCCATTGGCGGGTACAGGGCTCCCACGAGCAGTACTTC.

The chain recombines TRBV9 with TRBJ2-7; 8 bases agree with TRBD1. The germline gives CDR1 SGDLS, CDR2 YYNGEE. The CDR3 loop spans 16 amino acids. The J segment lost 0 bases and the V segment lost 0 bases, leaving 5 bases of the junction unmatched. CDR3 amino acids: CASSVEQGGASYEQYF. The CDR3, as DNA: TGTGCCAGCAGCGTAGAACAGGGGGGTGCCTCCTACGAGCAGTACTTC.

This chain connects TRBV20-1 to TRBJ2-5; 9 bases agree with TRBD2. Germline V gene lookup returns CDR1 DFQATT and CDR2 SNEGSKA (reference sequence). The ends lost 3 bases at V and 1 base at J; junction bases unmatched: 6. The CDR3 is made up of 15 amino acids. The CDR3 region is CSASKLAGLQETQYF. In DNA form, the CDR3 reads TGCAGTGCTAGCAAACTAGCGGGCCTCCAAGAGACCCAGTACTTC.

The rearrangement uses TRBV29-1 and TRBJ2-5; no reliable D call. From germline, CDR1 is SQVTM and CDR2 ANQGSEA. The ends were cut back, 4 bases at V and 2 bases at J, with 8 bases in the middle. The CDR3 covers 12 residues. The CDR3 sequence is CSVVRSQETQYF. For the CDR3, the DNA is TGCAGCGTTGTGCGGTCTCAAGAGACCCAGTACTTC.

The genes are TRBV6-5 and TRBJ1-2; 9 bases match TRBD1. Per the germline V gene, CDR1 is MNHEY and CDR2 is SVGAGI. J was trimmed by 8 bases and V by 6 bases; bases with no gene match: 13. This CDR3 spans 15 amino acids. In DNA form, the CDR3 reads TGTGCCAGCAGCCTCGCTGGACAGGGGATGGGGGGCTACACCTTC. Its translation: CASSLAGQGMGGYTF.

The chain is built from TRBV20-1 and TRBJ2-3, with D possibly TRBD2 on 5 matching bases. This CDR3 has 13 residues. Germline CDR1 reads DFQATT; CDR2 reads SNEGSKA (reference sequence). V lost 3 bases to trimming and J lost 8 bases, with 15 bases between them. CDR3 nucleotide sequence: TGCAGTGCTAGCCAGCCCTACGAGGGTACGCAGTATTTT. It yields the protein CSASQPYEGTQYF.

The rearrangement links TRBV7-2 to TRBJ2-3; 7 bases agree with TRBD2. Looked up from germline, CDR1 is SGHTA and CDR2 is FQGNSA. The V gene end was trimmed by 5 bases and the J gene end by 0 bases; junction bases not matched to a gene: 8. This CDR3 is built from 16 residues. The CDR3 loop is CASSLRLAVSTDTQYF. The CDR3 DNA sequence: TGTGCCAGCAGCCTCCGACTAGCTGTAAGCACAGATACGCAGTATTTT.

This clonotype has just a few counts. This chain joins TRBV20-1 and TRBJ2-3; the match to TRBD2 covers 9 bases. This CDR3 region has 16 residues. The ends lost 4 bases at V and 0 bases at J; junction bases unmatched: 8. CDR1 DFQATT and CDR2 SNEGSKA come from the germline V gene (reference sequence). The CDR3 sequence is CSATLRGGPSTDTQYF. CDR3 coding DNA: TGCAGTGCTACACTGCGGGGGGGCCCTAGCACAGATACGCAGTATTTT.

The J gene is TRBJ2-6, the V gene TRBV7-8, with 7 nucleotides matching TRBD1. Per germline, CDR1 SGHVS and CDR2 FQNEAQ. J lost 0 bases, V lost 6 bases, and 5 bases had no gene match. There are 16 residues in the CDR3. The CDR3 coding sequence is TGTGCCAGCAGACCTACAGGGGCCTCTGGGGCCAACGTCCTGACTTTC. It codes for CASRPTGASGANVLTF.

V gene TRBV25-1 combines with J gene TRBJ1-2; 11 nucleotides match TRBD1. CDR1 is MGHDK, CDR2 SYGVNS, per germline. The CDR3 runs to 13 residues. V lost 6 bases and J lost 7; bases outside the gene matches: 4. CDR3 residues: CASSGQGASGYTF. CDR3 bases: TGTGCCAGCAGCGGACAGGGGGCATCTGGCTACACCTTC.

In regard to this clonotype: A junction end diverges from the germline sequence, so it may reflect a read error. The genes are TRBV14 and TRBJ1-1, with no clear D. The germline V gene has CDR1 SGHDN and CDR2 FVKESK. The CDR3 sequence is 14 residues long. CDR3 in amino acids: CASSQDLMNTVAFF. CDR3 DNA: TGTGCCAGCAGCCAAGACCTCATGAACACTGTAGCTTTCTTT.

The J gene is TRBJ2-1, the V gene TRBV28; possible D gene TRBD2, 5 bases. The ends were cut back, 2 bases at V and 7 bases at J, with 24 bases in the middle. CDR1 is MDHEN and CDR2 is SYDVKM in the germline V gene. The CDR3 covers 18 residues. Here the CDR3 DNA reads TGTGCCAGCAGTTTAGAGGGAGTAGCTTCCGAGGGATTAAATGAGCAGTTCTTC. Its protein is CASSLEGVASEGLNEQFF.

The J gene is TRBJ2-5, the V gene TRBV20-1; 9 bases are shared with TRBD1. Losses at the gene ends were 3 bases for V and 1 base for J; bases not matched to a gene: 3. The CDR3 runs 14 residues. Germline lookup yields CDR1 DFQATT and CDR2 SNEGSKA (reference sequence). The DNA for the CDR3 is TGCAGTGCTAGGCCGGGACAGGGCCAAGAGACCCAGTACTTC. Residues: CSARPGQGQETQYF.

The chain has TRBV4-3 and TRBJ2-3; a possible D gene is TRBD2 (6 bases). This CDR3 is 16 amino acids long. Between the trimmed V and J ends, which lost 3 bases and 3 bases, there was a span of 16 bases. In germline, CDR1 is LGHNA, CDR2 YSLEER. The CDR3 DNA sequence: TGCGCCAGCAGCCAGGATTCGGCGGGGAGTACAGATACGCAGTATTTT. It codes for CASSQDSAGSTDTQYF.

The chain recombines TRBV27 with TRBJ2-4; 7 bases are a match to TRBD1. Near its end, the DNA agrees better with TRBJ2-7, so the J call may be wrong. Germline values: CDR1 MNHEY, CDR2 SMNVEV (reference sequence). This CDR3 has 17 amino acids. Here the CDR3 reads CASSPIRPSGGSYEQYF. For the CDR3, the DNA is TGTGCCAGCAGTCCCATAAGGCCCTCAGGGGGCTCCTACGAGCAGTACTTC.

This clonotype was detected a few times. This sequence joins TRBV6-5 and TRBJ2-5, with 9 bases matching TRBD1. V lost 0 bases, J lost 11 bases, and 16 bases stayed unmatched. Germline loops: CDR1 MNHEY, CDR2 SVGAGI. The CDR3 contains 17 residues. In DNA form, the CDR3 reads TGTGCCAGCAGTTACTCGGCCCTCCGGGACAGGGTTGAAGAGCAGTACTTC. Amino acid sequence: CASSYSALRDRVEEQYF.

This clonotype turned up a few times. This chain uses TRBV18 with TRBJ1-1; D might be TRBD1 (5 bases). V shed 2 bases and J shed 4 bases, with 5 bases lying between them. The CDR3 runs 12 residues. From germline, CDR1 is KGHSH and CDR2 LQKENI. The CDR3 protein is CASSPDSTEAFF. The DNA for the CDR3 is TGTGCCAGCTCACCAGACAGCACTGAAGCTTTCTTT.

This clonotype has just one count. The chain employs TRBV29-1 and TRBJ1-6; 10 bases line up with TRBD1. There are 13 residues in the CDR3. CDR1 is SQVTM, CDR2 ANQGSEA, per germline. The trim removed 6 bases at V and 7 bases at J, leaving 3 bases unmatched. In DNA, the CDR3 is TGCAGCGTACAGGACAGGGGGAATTCACCCCTCCACTTT. This gives the protein CSVQDRGNSPLHF.